One sample yielded the 17 T cell receptor beta chains listed below, sequenced in a study of shared clonotypes between healthy human individuals. The method was immunoSEQ multiplex PCR; TCRdb's version includes in-frame clones alone and lacks a portion of them. The profile shows around 510,000 clones, roughly 95% of them singletons. The material sequenced was naive CD4+ T cells sorted from blood. Described subset: CD45RA+ positively selected. These receptors originate from a woman in her twenties or thirties in good health.

The V call is TRBV7-2, the J call TRBJ2-2; D might be TRBD2 (6 bases). The CDR3 is made up of 15 amino acids. The germline V gene has CDR1 SGHTA and CDR2 FQGNSA. Deletions cut 2 bases from V and 4 bases from J, with 11 bases between. Here the CDR3 DNA reads TGTGCCAGCAGCTTATTTGGGGGGAGCACCGGGGAGCTGTTTTTT. Amino acid sequence: CASSLFGGSTGELFF.

The J gene is TRBJ2-6, the V gene TRBV11-2; D gene uncertain. The CDR3 runs 15 residues. V was clipped by 3 bases and J by 1 base, with 7 bases between them. Germline V gene sequence: CDR1 SGHAT, CDR2 FQNNGV. The CDR3 loop reads CASSFGRSGANVLTF. In nucleotides, the CDR3 is TGTGCCAGCAGCTTTGGCAGATCTGGGGCCAACGTCCTGACTTTC.

In its sample, this clone was seen once. The V gene is TRBV5-5, the J gene TRBJ1-4, with D maybe TRBD1 (6 bases). Germline CDR1 and CDR2: SGHKS and YYEKEE (reference sequence). V was pared by 0 bases and J by 7 bases, with 10 bases between. CDR3 length equals 14 residues. The CDR3 DNA is TGTGCCAGCAGCTTGGACAGGGAGGCTGAAAAACTGTTTTTT. Translating gives CASSLDREAEKLFF.

This chain joins TRBV28 and TRBJ1-1, with D possibly being TRBD1 (6 bases). Germline CDR1 is MDHEN and CDR2 is SYDVKM. V shed 3 bases and J shed 5 bases, with 16 bases lying between them. The CDR3 has 15 amino acids. This CDR3 is CASSLESGARTEAFF. In DNA form, the CDR3 reads TGTGCCAGCAGTTTGGAGTCAGGGGCGCGTACTGAAGCTTTCTTT.

The genes are TRBV9 and TRBJ2-2, with D tentatively TRBD1 (5 bases). V lost 0 bases, J lost 6 bases, and 12 bases lay in between. Looked up from germline, CDR1 is SGDLS and CDR2 is YYNGEE. This CDR3 region has 15 residues. The CDR3, as DNA: TGTGCCAGCAGCGTAGAGGGGAAGCGCGCCGGGGAGCTGTTTTTT. Translating gives CASSVEGKRAGELFF.

This chain connects TRBV15 to TRBJ2-7; 13 bases map to TRBD2. This CDR3 is 16 amino acids long. From germline, CDR1 is LNHNV and CDR2 YYDKDF (reference sequence). The junction had 5 bases not matched to a gene; V was cut back by 2 bases and J by 4 bases. CDR3 bases: TGTGCCACCAGCAGATGGACTAGCGGGAGCTCTTACGAGCAGTACTTC. Translated, it gives CATSRWTSGSSYEQYF.

This chain connects TRBV7-9 to TRBJ2-1; TRBD1 matches at 7 bases. V trimming: 5 bases; J trimming: 10 bases; junction bases outside the gene matches: 8. CDR1 and CDR2 (germline): SEHNR, FQNEAQ (reference sequence). The CDR3 spans 13 residues. CDR3 sequence: CASSESQGSEQFF. DNA for the CDR3: TGTGCCAGCAGCGAATCACAGGGGAGCGAGCAGTTCTTC.

The V gene is TRBV27, the J gene TRBJ1-2; 7 nucleotides match TRBD1. Per germline, CDR1 MNHEY and CDR2 SMNVEV (reference sequence). The length of the CDR3 is 15 residues. J was trimmed by 2 bases and V by 7 bases; bases with no gene match: 10. The CDR3 spells CASIPRQGINYGYTF. In DNA, the CDR3 is TGTGCCAGCATTCCTCGACAGGGAATCAACTATGGCTACACCTTC.

The chain combines TRBV4-1 with TRBJ2-5, with D possibly matching TRBD2 (6 bases). The V gene's germline CDR1 is MGHRA and CDR2 YSYEKL. Trimming left V 4 bases short and J 2 bases short, with 14 bases between. This CDR3 region has 15 residues. The CDR3 is CASSPRDGGQETQYF. CDR3 in DNA: TGCGCCAGCAGCCCCCGGGACGGAGGGCAAGAGACCCAGTACTTC.

The CDR3 loop reads CASGPPSGRVYF. In DNA form, the CDR3 reads TGTGCTAGTGGTCCTCCCTCGGGCAGGGTGTACTTC. The chain couples TRBV12-5 to TRBJ2-5; tentative D call: TRBD1 (5 bases). Looked up from germline, CDR1 is LGHNT and CDR2 is FRNRAP. This CDR3 spans 12 amino acids. The germline V and J ends were trimmed by 5 bases and 13 bases, with 17 bases remaining between them.

The J gene is TRBJ1-1, the V gene TRBV12-5; D unresolved. This CDR3 spans 14 amino acids. V lost 3 bases, J lost 1 base, and 9 bases lay in between. Germline loops: CDR1 LGHNT, CDR2 FRNRAP. The CDR3 protein is CASGFTAANTEAFF. DNA of the CDR3: TGTGCTAGTGGTTTTACTGCGGCGAACACTGAAGCTTTCTTT.

The CDR3 sequence is CASRIFKEVNGELFF. In DNA, the CDR3 is TGTGCCAGCAGAATTTTTAAAGAGGTGAACGGGGAGCTGTTTTTT. This chain uses TRBV2 with TRBJ2-2; D is ambiguous. This CDR3 has 15 residues. Germline V lookup: CDR1 SNHLY, CDR2 FYNNEI. Deletions cut 6 bases from V and 7 bases from J, with 18 bases between.

The chain couples TRBV2 to TRBJ1-2; possibly TRBD1 for D (5 bases). The CDR3 contains 12 residues. Trimming removed 11 bases from V and 3 bases from J, with 13 bases in between. Germline V gene data show CDR1 as SNHLY and CDR2 as FYNNEI. CDR3 bases: TGTGCCGGTACTCAACAGGACTATGGCTACACCTTC. As protein: CAGTQQDYGYTF.

The chain carries TRBV2 and TRBJ2-2; 7 bases are a match to TRBD2. The CDR3 is made up of 15 amino acids. Germline CDR1 and CDR2: SNHLY and FYNNEI. With V trimmed by 5 bases and J by 2 bases, 5 bases remained unmatched. CDR3 DNA sequence: TGTGCCAGCAGTTACGGGACTACTAACACCGGGGAGCTGTTTTTT. Protein sequence: CASSYGTTNTGELFF. Together with reference TRBV2 and TRBJ2-2, the CDR3 gives the full variable domain: EPEVTQTPSHQVTQMGQEVILRCVPISNHLYFYWYRQILGQKVEFLVSFYNNEISEKSEIFDDQFSVERPDGSNFTLKIRSTKLEDSAMYFCASSYGTTNTGELFFGEGSRLTVL.

In this sample, this clone turned up once. CDR3 protein: CASSEAVPYGYTF. The CDR3 DNA reads TGTGCCAGCAGTGAAGCGGTCCCCTATGGCTACACCTTC. The rearrangement joins TRBV2 to TRBJ1-2; no reliable D call. Trimming removed 0 bases at V and 4 bases at J, with 6 bases between. This CDR3 spans 13 amino acids. Germline V gene lookup returns CDR1 SNHLY and CDR2 FYNNEI.

The chain combines TRBV5-1 with TRBJ2-1; either TRBD1 or TRBD2 may fit D (5 bases each). Germline loops: CDR1 SGHRS, CDR2 YFSETQ. The V gene lost 4 bases and the J gene lost 3 bases, with 11 bases spanning the gap. The CDR3 extends over 14 amino acids. The CDR3 loop reads CASSTGTNYNEQFF. The CDR3 DNA sequence: TGCGCCAGCAGCACCGGGACCAACTACAATGAGCAGTTCTTC.

J is TRBJ2-3 and V is TRBV19, with 13 bases identical to TRBD2. There are 15 residues in the CDR3. V trimming: 3 bases; J trimming: 4 bases; junction bases outside the gene matches: 1. Germline CDR1 LNHDA, CDR2 SQIVND (reference sequence). The CDR3 region is CASSMGLAGPDTQYF. CDR3 sequence (DNA): TGTGCCAGTAGTATGGGACTAGCGGGACCAGATACGCAGTATTTT.